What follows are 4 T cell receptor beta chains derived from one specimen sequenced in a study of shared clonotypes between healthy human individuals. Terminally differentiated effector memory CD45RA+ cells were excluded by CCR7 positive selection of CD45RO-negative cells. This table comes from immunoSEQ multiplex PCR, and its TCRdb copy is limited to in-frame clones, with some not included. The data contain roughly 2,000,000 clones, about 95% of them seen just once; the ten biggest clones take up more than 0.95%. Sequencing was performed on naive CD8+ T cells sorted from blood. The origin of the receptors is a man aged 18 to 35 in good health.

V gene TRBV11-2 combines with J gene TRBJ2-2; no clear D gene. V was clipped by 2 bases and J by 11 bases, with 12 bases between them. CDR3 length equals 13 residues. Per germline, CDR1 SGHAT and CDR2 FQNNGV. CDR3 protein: CASSLSGPRELFF. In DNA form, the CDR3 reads TGTGCCAGCAGCTTATCGGGCCCGCGAGAGCTGTTTTTT. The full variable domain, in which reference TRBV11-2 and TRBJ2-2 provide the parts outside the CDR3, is EAGVAQSPRYKIIEKRQSVAFWCNPISGHATLYWYQQILGQGPKLLIQFQNNGVVDDSQLPKDRFSAERLKGVDSTLKIQPAKLEDSAVYLCASSLSGPRELFFGEGSRLTVL.

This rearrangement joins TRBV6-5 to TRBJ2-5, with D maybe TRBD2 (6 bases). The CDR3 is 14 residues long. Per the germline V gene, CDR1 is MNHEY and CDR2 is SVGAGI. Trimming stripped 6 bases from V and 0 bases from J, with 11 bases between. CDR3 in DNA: TGTGCCAGCAGATTTCGGGGGAACCAAGAGACCCAGTACTTC. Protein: CASRFRGNQETQYF.

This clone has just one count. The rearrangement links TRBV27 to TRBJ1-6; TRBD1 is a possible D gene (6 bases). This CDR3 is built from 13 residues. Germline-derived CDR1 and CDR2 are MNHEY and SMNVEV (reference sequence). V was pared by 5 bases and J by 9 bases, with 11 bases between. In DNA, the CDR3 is TGTGCCAGCAGTCTTTGGACAGCTTCACCCCTCCACTTT. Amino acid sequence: CASSLWTASPLHF.

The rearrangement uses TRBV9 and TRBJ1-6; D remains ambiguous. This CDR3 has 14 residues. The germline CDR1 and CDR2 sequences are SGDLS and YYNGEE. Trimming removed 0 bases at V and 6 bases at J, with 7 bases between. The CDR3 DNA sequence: TGTGCCAGCAGCGTAGATCCGGGTAATTCACCCCTCCACTTT. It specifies CASSVDPGNSPLHF. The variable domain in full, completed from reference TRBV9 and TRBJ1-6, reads DSGVTQTPKHLITATGQRVTLRCSPRSGDLSVYWYQQSLDQGLQFLIQYYNGEERAKGNILERFSAQQFPDLHSELNLSSLELGDSALYFCASSVDPGNSPLHFGNGTRLTVT.